This TCR beta chain derives from a study of human T cells and chemical hapten exposure. Whole-study context: On about 2 cm by about 2 cm of upper inner arm skin, sensitization was performed with 2% DPC. Diphenylcyclopropenone doses were given weekly to the scalps of patients across the roughly 25-week study. From small differences in pooled library volume came most of the variation in per-sample TCR yields.

TCRdb called the RACE reads again in MiXCR, with one record for every CDR3 protein. The data contain about 71,000 distinct CDR3 sequences, 11% of them singletons. CDR1 and CDR2 (germline): SGHNT, YYREEE (reference sequence). The CDR3 spans 18 residues. Trimming pared 3 bases from V and 1 base from J, leaving 19 bases between. To note about this clonotype: A read error may explain this, as a much larger clone is one base away.

Time point meaning: patch test 3, about 24 weeks after DPC sensitization. Noted treatment: therapeutic diphenylcyclopropenone sensitization with weekly scalp DPC. V gene TRBV5-4 combines with J gene TRBJ2-2, with a weak D call TRBD1 (5 bases). This clonotype was obtained from a woman in her forties or fifties with alopecia areata. Some clones in this sample may be carry-over from other donors' samples. The specimen was whole blood, collected in connection with sensitization to the hapten diphenylcyclopropenone (DPC). The CDR3 coding sequence is TGTGCCAGCAGCTCAATCTGGTATACAGGCCTGAACACCGGGGAGCTGTTTTTT. Translating gives CASSSIWYTGLNTGELFF.